One TCR beta chain is described in this entry. Produced via immunoSEQ multiplex PCR; TCRdb's table is partial and in-frame only. The data contain approximately 280,000 clones, 88% of them singletons. The record originates from a study of blood T cell repertoires in COVID-19. The length of the CDR3 is 15 residues. The V gene end was trimmed by 0 bases and the J gene end by 2 bases; junction bases not matched to a gene: 2. Germline V gene sequence: CDR1 SGHRS, CDR2 YFSETQ. Sequenced sample: peripheral blood. The TCR comes from a young man with active or convalescent COVID-19. The V gene is TRBV5-1, the J gene TRBJ2-7, with 10 bases aligning to TRBD1. The CDR3 region is CASSLGTGGAYEQYF. CDR3 DNA sequence: TGCGCCAGCAGCTTGGGGACAGGGGGAGCCTACGAGCAGTACTTC.